In this sample, the clone carrying this TCR beta chain turned up many times. The data are from a study of T cells in Graves' hyperthyroidism and ophthalmopathy. Regions amplified from RNA transcripts were the TCR beta CDR3 regions. First-round RT-PCR with HTBI primers amplified the TCR CDR3 region. TCRdb independently ran MiXCR on the multiplex PCR reads; one entry per CDR3 protein. The sample lists fewer than 750,000 distinct CDR3 sequences; roughly 14% were seen once. Per the germline V gene, CDR1 is LNHDA and CDR2 is SQIVND (reference sequence). Trimming took 7 bases from V and 6 from J, leaving 15 bases between them. This CDR3 comprises 13 residues.

The V and J genes are TRBV19 and TRBJ1-2, with D perhaps matching TRBD1 (5 bases). The sequencing sample was made of blood. This TCR came from a woman between 40 and 50 years old with Graves' ophthalmopathy. The CDR3 nucleotides are TGTGCCAGTACAGGGATGGGGCTCGATGGCTACACCTTC. Translation gives CASTGMGLDGYTF.